Presented here are 27 T cell receptor beta chains from one specimen sequenced in a study of shared clonotypes between healthy human individuals. The naive CD8 fraction comprised CD45RO-negative cells positively selected for CCR7 and excluded terminally differentiated effector memory CD45RA+ cells. TCRdb's table, derived via immunoSEQ multiplex PCR, lists solely in-frame clones and lacks some. Of roughly 2.1 million clones in the sample, about 93% were seen once. Sequencing used naive CD8+ T cells from PBMCs. The receptor source for this set is a man between 18 and 35 years old in good health. Some clones in this sample may be carry-over from other donors' samples.

The chain employs TRBV6-6 and TRBJ2-2; 9 bases map to TRBD1. The CDR3 contains 15 residues. V lost 10 bases, J lost 6 bases, and 12 bases stayed unmatched. The germline CDR1 and CDR2 sequences are MNHNY and SVGAGI (reference sequence). The CDR3 DNA follows: TGTGCCACAAGCCGTCGGACAGGGGTTGCCGGGGAGCTGTTTTTT. Its protein product is CATSRRTGVAGELFF.

The gene calls are TRBV7-6 and TRBJ1-1; a weak D match, TRBD1 (5 bases). Trimming shortened V by 3 bases and J by 7 bases, and 15 bases separated the two germline ends. This CDR3 region has 14 residues. Germline lookup yields CDR1 SGHVS and CDR2 FNYEAQ. The CDR3 nucleotides are TGTGCCAGCAGCTTCCCCCCGGGGGGGGGTGAAGCTTTCTTT. The encoded protein is CASSFPPGGGEAFF. Filled out from reference TRBV7-6 and TRBJ1-1, the complete variable domain reads GAGVSQSPRYKVTKRGQDVALRCDPISGHVSLYWYRQALGQGPEFLTYFNYEAQQDKSGLPNDRFSAERPEGSISTLTIQRTEQRDSAMYRCASSFPPGGGEAFFGQGTRLTVV.

This clone was seen just once. The chain uses TRBV29-1 and TRBJ2-3, with 9 bases fitting TRBD2. Germline trimming cut 4 bases from V and 6 bases from J; bases unmatched to any gene: 8. The CDR3 is made up of 14 amino acids. Germline V gene data show CDR1 as SQVTM and CDR2 as ANQGSEA. DNA of the CDR3: TGCAGCGTTGGCAGTAGCGGGAGTTTGGATACGCAGTATTTT. It is translated as CSVGSSGSLDTQYF.

CDR3 DNA: TGTGCCAGCAGCTCTTCGAACACTGAAGCTTTCTTT. Protein product: CASSSSNTEAFF. The chain has TRBV7-8 and TRBJ1-1, with unresolved D. This CDR3 has 12 residues. V lost 4 bases to trimming and J lost 1 base, with 4 bases between them. Germline V CDR1 and CDR2: SGHVS, FQNEAQ.

V gene TRBV6-1 combines with J gene TRBJ2-6; D ambiguous. V lost 3 bases to trimming and J lost 0 bases, with 6 bases between them. The CDR3 is 15 amino acids. Germline V gives CDR1 MNHNS, CDR2 SASEGT. CDR3 amino acids: CASSDDLSGANVLTF. DNA of the CDR3: TGTGCCAGCAGTGATGACCTCTCTGGGGCCAACGTCCTGACTTTC.

The rearrangement uses TRBV12-5 and TRBJ2-1; 7 nucleotides line up with TRBD2. From germline, CDR1 is LGHNT and CDR2 FRNRAP. This CDR3 has 15 residues. Trimming took 5 bases from V and 7 from J; bases not matched to a gene: 11. The CDR3 bases are TGTGCTAGTGGTACCCTGGGGGAGGGTGGAAATGAGCAGTTCTTC. It codes for CASGTLGEGGNEQFF.

This sequence joins TRBV7-9 and TRBJ1-4, with D perhaps matching TRBD1 (6 bases). CDR1 and CDR2 from the germline V gene are SEHNR and FQNEAQ (reference sequence). CDR3 size: 17 residues. The V and J ends lost 4 bases and 5 bases respectively, with 20 bases between them. Here the CDR3 reads CASSSSGQRRDNEKLFF. Written as DNA, the CDR3 is TGTGCCAGCAGCTCTAGCGGACAGCGTCGTGACAATGAAAAACTGTTTTTT.

About this clone: Other DNA sequences in the same sample also yield this CDR3. This chain connects TRBV9 to TRBJ1-2; 8 bases agree with TRBD1. CDR3 length: 14 amino acids. Germline V lookup: CDR1 SGDLS, CDR2 YYNGEE. J lost 5 bases, V lost 2 bases, and 5 bases had no gene match. CDR3: CASSVGTGAYGYTF. The CDR3 nucleotides are TGTGCCAGCAGCGTCGGGACAGGAGCGTATGGCTACACCTTC.

The V call is TRBV6-1, the J call TRBJ2-7; no clear D gene. The V end was cut by 8 bases, the J end by 5 bases, with 19 bases between. CDR3 length: 14 amino acids. Per the germline V gene, CDR1 is MNHNS and CDR2 is SASEGT. As DNA, the CDR3 is TGTGCCAGCCATTTGGGTACCCAACTCCACGAGCAGTACTTC. Its translation is CASHLGTQLHEQYF.

The rearrangement joins TRBV10-2 to TRBJ2-3; tentatively, D is TRBD1 or TRBD2 (5 bases each). This CDR3 has 15 residues. Germline-derived CDR1 and CDR2 are WSHSY and SAAADI. Trimming shortened V by 2 bases and J by 7 bases, and 16 bases separated the two germline ends. The CDR3 is CASSERGAMGNTQYF. The DNA for the CDR3 is TGCGCCAGCAGTGAGAGGGGAGCGATGGGGAATACGCAGTATTTT.

The J gene is TRBJ1-4, the V gene TRBV5-1; TRBD1 is a possible D gene (6 bases). Trimming removed 2 bases at V and 3 bases at J, with 23 bases between. The CDR3 runs 19 residues. Germline V lookup: CDR1 SGHRS, CDR2 YFSETQ. The CDR3 loop is CASSFGRGLGVSANEKLFF. CDR3 DNA: TGCGCCAGCAGCTTTGGTCGGGGGCTGGGTGTCAGCGCTAATGAAAAACTGTTTTTT. Full variable domain (missing parts from reference TRBV5-1 and TRBJ1-4): KAGVTQTPRYLIKTRGQQVTLSCSPISGHRSVSWYQQTPGQGLQFLFEYFSETQRNKGNFPGRFSGRQFSNSRSEMNVSTLELGDSALYLCASSFGRGLGVSANEKLFFGSGTQLSVL.

V is TRBV27 and J is TRBJ1-1, with TRBD1 identical over 7 bases. The CDR3 has 13 amino acids. With V trimmed by 8 bases and J by 2 bases, 5 bases remained unmatched. Germline CDR1 MNHEY, CDR2 SMNVEV (reference sequence). The CDR3 nucleotides read TGTGCCAGCGGGGGACAGCCAAACACTGAAGCTTTCTTT. It codes for CASGGQPNTEAFF.

The chain couples TRBV28 to TRBJ2-2; D is tentatively TRBD1 or TRBD2 (5 bases each). Germline CDR1 is MDHEN and CDR2 is SYDVKM. The CDR3 extends over 15 amino acids. Between the trimmed V and J ends, which lost 2 bases and 1 base, there was a span of 8 bases. CDR3 sequence: CASSLTGLNTGELFF. In nucleotides, the CDR3 is TGTGCCAGCAGTTTAACGGGGCTGAACACCGGGGAGCTGTTTTTT.

The chain joins TRBV5-4 to TRBJ2-1, with 10 nucleotides matching TRBD2. Trimming at V came to 2 bases and at J to 7 bases, leaving 6 bases not matched to a gene. The CDR3 totals 15 residues. Per germline, CDR1 SGHNT and CDR2 YYREEE (reference sequence). The CDR3 region is CASSFVAGGWNEQFF. The DNA of the CDR3 is TGTGCCAGCAGCTTTGTAGCGGGAGGTTGGAATGAGCAGTTCTTC.

This clone was recorded a few times. The genes are TRBV7-9 and TRBJ1-4; possibly TRBD1 for D (5 bases). From germline, CDR1 is SEHNR and CDR2 FQNEAQ (reference sequence). This CDR3 is 14 amino acids long. Trimming left V 6 bases short and J 4 bases short, with 12 bases between. This CDR3 is CASRSTAFNEKLFF. The CDR3 DNA reads as TGTGCCAGCAGGTCGACAGCGTTTAATGAAAAACTGTTTTTT.

In this sample, this clone turned up a few times. Within the sample, other DNA sequences also encode this same CDR3. CDR3 DNA: TGTGCCAGCAGTTTAAGAGGGGGGACTGAAGCTTTCTTT. Protein sequence: CASSLRGGTEAFF. The chain couples TRBV27 to TRBJ1-1; D perhaps matches TRBD1 (6 bases). The ends were cut back, 2 bases at V and 5 bases at J, with 9 bases in the middle. The CDR3 has 13 residues. Germline V gene lookup returns CDR1 MNHEY and CDR2 SMNVEV (reference sequence).

Note on this clone: The same CDR3 is also encoded by other DNA sequences in this sample. The chain has TRBV7-9 and TRBJ1-2; 7 bases fit TRBD1. The CDR3 runs to 14 residues. Germline trimming cut 5 bases from V and 5 bases from J; bases unmatched to any gene: 8. CDR1 SEHNR and CDR2 FQNEAQ come from the germline V gene (reference sequence). The CDR3 spells CASSPGQDPYGYTF. DNA for the CDR3: TGTGCCAGCAGCCCCGGACAGGACCCATATGGCTACACCTTC. Based on the CDR3 plus reference TRBV7-9 and TRBJ1-2, the full variable domain is DTGVSQNPRHKITKRGQNVTFRCDPISEHNRLYWYRQTLGQGPEFLTYFQNEAQLEKSRLLSDRFSAERPKGSFSTLEIQRTEQGDSAMYLCASSPGQDPYGYTFGSGTRLTVV.

V usage is TRBV7-9 and J usage is TRBJ2-1, with D possibly TRBD1 on 8 matching bases. This CDR3 contains 17 residues. V lost 5 bases, J lost 2 bases, and 19 bases lay in between. Looked up from germline, CDR1 is SEHNR and CDR2 is FQNEAQ (reference sequence). The CDR3 DNA is TGTGCCAGCAGCCAGGGGGCAGGGACTAACCCCTACAATGAGCAGTTCTTC. Protein sequence: CASSQGAGTNPYNEQFF.

V is TRBV29-1 and J is TRBJ1-2, with TRBD1 matching over 10 bases. The CDR3 covers 13 residues. CDR1 and CDR2 (germline): SQVTM, ANQGSEA. The V gene end was trimmed by 7 bases and the J gene end by 3 bases; junction bases not matched to a gene: 5. The DNA of the CDR3 is TGCAGCGCGCTGACAGGGGGCGACTATGGCTACACCTTC. Protein: CSALTGGDYGYTF.

This clone was detected only a few times. The chain links TRBV2 to TRBJ1-5; D unresolved. Germline V gene sequence: CDR1 SNHLY, CDR2 FYNNEI. Trimming removed 3 bases from V and 1 base from J, with 10 bases in between. This CDR3 region has 15 residues. DNA for the CDR3: TGTGCCAGCAGTGAGTGGAAGGAGAGCAATCAGCCCCAGCATTTT. Translating gives CASSEWKESNQPQHF.

The count of this clone is one. This sequence joins TRBV4-1 and TRBJ2-1; D not resolved. CDR3 length equals 13 residues. V was shortened by 3 bases and J by 8 bases, with 11 bases between the two germline ends. Germline values: CDR1 MGHRA, CDR2 YSYEKL. CDR3 sequence: CASSHGPVDEQFF. The CDR3 nucleotides are TGCGCCAGCAGCCACGGTCCGGTGGATGAGCAGTTCTTC.

V is TRBV7-6 and J is TRBJ2-1; D tentatively reads TRBD1 or TRBD2 (5 bases each). Germline-derived CDR1 and CDR2 are SGHVS and FNYEAQ. The ends were cut back, 4 bases at V and 4 bases at J, with 14 bases in the middle. CDR3 length equals 15 residues. CDR3 DNA: TGTGCCAGCAGCTCCCCGGGGCACCGATACAATGAGCAGTTCTTC. Translation: CASSSPGHRYNEQFF. The whole variable domain, filled in from reference TRBV7-6 and TRBJ2-1, reads GAGVSQSPRYKVTKRGQDVALRCDPISGHVSLYWYRQALGQGPEFLTYFNYEAQQDKSGLPNDRFSAERPEGSISTLTIQRTEQRDSAMYRCASSSPGHRYNEQFFGPGTRLTVL.

The chain carries TRBV7-9 and TRBJ2-7; TRBD2 aligns across 13 bases. The germline CDR1 and CDR2 sequences are SEHNR and FQNEAQ (reference sequence). This CDR3 has 15 amino acids. J lost 2 bases, V lost 6 bases, and 4 bases had no gene match. The CDR3 sequence: CASRLGTSGTYEQYF. DNA for the CDR3: TGTGCCAGCAGGCTCGGGACTAGCGGGACCTACGAGCAGTACTTC.

This clone is a singleton in its sample. The V and J genes are TRBV6-1 and TRBJ2-2; D remains unclear. CDR3 size: 13 residues. Trimming took 6 bases from V and 3 from J, leaving 8 bases between them. Germline loops: CDR1 MNHNS, CDR2 SASEGT. The chain's CDR3 is CASSGFDTGELFF. The CDR3 DNA reads as TGTGCCAGCAGCGGATTTGACACCGGGGAGCTGTTTTTT.

The chain combines TRBV4-2 with TRBJ2-7; 10 nucleotides match TRBD2. This CDR3 comprises 18 residues. Germline V CDR1 and CDR2: LGHNA, YNFKEQ. The V and J ends lost 1 base and 0 bases, in that order; junction bases with no gene match: 9. CDR3 coding DNA: TGTGCCAGCAGCCAAGGACTAGCGGGTTCTACCAGCTCCTACGAGCAGTACTTC. As protein: CASSQGLAGSTSSYEQYF.

The J gene is TRBJ2-1, the V gene TRBV7-2; 9 bases map to TRBD2. This CDR3 contains 17 residues. CDR1 SGHTA and CDR2 FQGNSA come from the germline V gene. The trim removed 5 bases at V and 0 bases at J, leaving 8 bases unmatched. The CDR3 is CASSRRAGGSSYNEQFF. In DNA, the CDR3 is TGTGCCAGCAGCCGACGAGCGGGAGGAAGCTCCTACAATGAGCAGTTCTTC. The whole variable domain, remainder taken from reference TRBV7-2 and TRBJ2-1, is GAGVSQSPSNKVTEKGKDVELRCDPISGHTALYWYRQSLGQGLEFLIYFQGNSAPDKSGLPSDRFSAERTGGSVSTLTIQRTQQEDSAVYLCASSRRAGGSSYNEQFFGPGTRLTVL.

The rearrangement uses TRBV28 and TRBJ2-5, with D possibly being TRBD1 (6 bases). Germline CDR1 MDHEN, CDR2 SYDVKM. This CDR3 comprises 14 residues. V was cut by 6 bases and J by 5 bases, with 16 bases left in between. CDR3 in DNA: TGTGCCAGCAGACCAACAGGGTTCGGGGAGACCCAGTACTTC. Amino acid sequence: CASRPTGFGETQYF.